Sequencing of this TCR beta chain was carried out in a study of shared clonotypes between healthy human individuals (dated by TCRdb to between 2020 and 2021). For the study in its entirety: A couple of women and three men aged 18 to 49 years were included in the cohort. Blood TCR repertoires of five healthy adults were deeply sequenced to estimate repertoire size and the extent of clonotype sharing between individuals. For each donor, CD4 naive and CD4 memory were each given three plates, CD8 naive was given two plates, and CD8 memory was given one plate. To increase sequencing depth and limit assay-specific biases, TCR repertoire library preparation and sequencing were carried out by different laboratories using diverse techniques. Per donor, leukapheresis produced somewhere between about 0.94 and 8.9 billion PBMCs.

What the work shows at the level of the full study, not this receptor alone: When several donors were compared, the shared fraction of clonotypes was about 5.4% for naive CD4, about 4% for naive CD8, roughly 2.5% for memory CD4, and under 0.5% for memory CD8. Higher generation probabilities were observed for clonotypes shared by all four sorted-subset donors than for non-shared clonotypes. Even with the large sequencing depth, rarefaction of the sorted-subset datasets indicated that sequencing was incomplete. Because the study included only a small number of donors, the genetic and exposure-history diversity represented was limited. Pairwise subsampling indicated that sequencing depth was expected to affect the degree of clonotype sharing among donors. Only blood was sampled, and tissue TCR repertoires likely differ from those in blood. Naive subsets generally had larger estimated clonotype richness than memory subsets.

CDR3 length: 17 amino acids, cysteine to phenylalanine. Only the CDR3 portion is preserved as DNA: 51 bases, with reading frame beginning at the first base. The germline V end is reduced by 4 bases and the J end by 6 bases; junction bases left unmatched: 7. CDR1 and CDR2 are drawn from the germline V gene: SGHTA, FQGNSA. Using the deep immunoSEQ assay, TCR CDR3 regions were amplified from genomic DNA by multiplex PCR. Genomic DNA extracted from each cell subset was distributed evenly over all wells of several immunoSEQ 96-well plates, and each plate served as one replicate. Each replicate PCR for sorted subsets received around 0.2 ug genomic DNA, equal to about 29,000 T cell genomes. The purified libraries were quantified using a Qubit 3.0 fluorometer, sized with a Bioanalyzer 2100, and then quantified again using the KAPA Library Quantification kit. A separate single-read 150-cycle Illumina NextSeq 550 flow cell was used to sequence each immunoSEQ 96-well plate. In the paper's pipeline: The immunoSEQ output contained only junctional sequences without quality scores, so filtering could not match that applied to full-length reads. To assign V/J genes and CDR3, sequences were annotated against IMGT germline references using PyIR, a Python wrapper for IgBLAST v1.9. Reads were removed for weak V/J assignments (E-value above 1e-6), missing CDR3, stop codons, out-of-frame junctions, or ambiguous translated residues. V3J clonotypes were defined as sequences sharing the same inferred V gene, J gene, and CDR3 amino acid sequence. To compute the percentage overlap between repertoires, the number of shared unique clonotypes was divided by the size of the smaller repertoire. Richness of each repertoire was evaluated using RTK rarefaction, the Chao1 estimator, and Recon v2.1 estimates of unobserved clonotypes. Generation probabilities for all TCRbeta clonotypes obtained by the gDNA method from a few donors were computed using OLGA. In its TCRdb copy, this immuneACCESS table keeps in-frame sequences only and misses some clones. Where compared with another copy, unresolved V genes explain less than half of these, and the others have no known cause. D and trimming come from the DNA, and the V and J calls and clone size come from that table. The table for this sample lists 2 million to 2.5 million clones; more than 80% of them were counted only once. Clones ranked in the top ten supply approximately 0.4% of the sample.

This clone has a single count. Its specific antigen is unknown. Within one base of it there is no much larger clone, and no base qualities were kept. The donors were healthy, HIV-negative adults with no recently reported acute infections or vaccinations. All donors were Caucasian adults living in Nashville, Tennessee, USA. CD4+ T cells were enriched by magnetic negative selection, after which naive cells were positively selected on CD45RA and the negative fraction was taken as the memory subset. After blood collection by leukapheresis, PBMCs were isolated using Ficoll-Histopaque density gradient centrifugation and then cryopreserved in the vapor phase of liquid nitrogen. Analytical flow cytometry was used to check the purity and quantity of each magnetically sorted T cell population. Genomic DNA was isolated from each sorted fraction and quantified by UV absorbance on a Nanodrop 2000c.

The chain joins TRBV7-2 to TRBJ2-3, with 16 central nucleotides matching TRBD2. The sample comprised naive CD4+ T cells from PBMCs. Per the publication, the cell subset or site label means: CD45RA+ positively selected. The source of this sequence is a man younger than 30 in good health. Some clones in this sample may be carry-over from other donors' samples. For the CDR3, the sequence is CASSWGLAGGPRDTQYF. The nucleotide sequence reads as follows: TGTGCCAGCAGCTGGGGACTAGCGGGAGGGCCGAGGGATACGCAGTATTTT. Here the CDR3 is joined to the reference TRBV7-2 and TRBJ2-3 genes, and the full variable domain is: GAGVSQSPSNKVTEKGKDVELRCDPISGHTALYWYRQSLGQGLEFLIYFQGNSAPDKSGLPSDRFSAERTGGSVSTLTIQRTQQEDSAVYLCASSWGLAGGPRDTQYFGPGTRLTVL.